This T cell receptor (beta chain) was profiled in a study of T cell responses to AZD1222 COVID-19 vaccine. Study-wide background: The study pooled second doses at about 4 or about 12 weeks.

Study findings and constraints: Compared with day 0, the breadth and depth of the Spike-specific TCR repertoire rose significantly after two doses of AZD1222. Only 6 or 7 AZD1222 recipients tested seropositive at baseline. Within unmutated variant regions lay the reported targets of nearly half of spike-specific TCRs.

Profiling relied on immunoSEQ multiplex PCR, and the TCRdb table lists in-frame clones only, not all of them. The data hold 120,000 or so clones, with about nine tenths observed a single time. As concerns this clone: The antigen is undetermined.

There are 14 residues in the CDR3. V lost 4 bases and J lost 1, with 7 bases in between. The germline gives CDR1 SGHTA, CDR2 FQGTGA. The rearrangement joins TRBV7-3 to TRBJ2-2; D is unresolved. This receptor was identified in an adult in good health. Specimen: peripheral blood, collected on day 0 of AZD1222 vaccination. In nucleotides, the CDR3 is TGTGCCAGCAGCTCCTTGGAGAACACCGGGGAGCTGTTTTTT. It encodes CASSSLENTGELFF.